A single TCR beta chain is shown here with its context. Its matching antigen is unknown. CD4+CD25+CD127- Tregs, CD4+CD25- non-Tregs, CD4 and CD8 cells were sorted. This CDR3 contains 18 residues. Germline CDR1 is SGDLS and CDR2 is YYNGEE. The junction had 16 bases not matched to a gene; V was cut back by 3 bases and J by 9 bases. The sample belongs to a study of Tregs in tolerant kidney transplant recipients. Regarding the study as a whole: Few patients were studied, so findings need validation in larger groups. Expanding Tregs on activated donor B cells appeared to best identify donor-specific TCRbeta clones.

The assay was immunoSEQ multiplex PCR, and TCRdb's table has in-frame clones only and misses some. The repertoire includes around 52,000 clones, around four fifths of them detected once, and 4% to 6.5% sits in the top ten. The chain links TRBV9 to TRBJ2-2; the match to TRBD2 covers 11 bases. Specimen: CD4+ T cells from blood. This clonotype was sampled from a human donor in good health. CDR3 amino acids: CASSADPSGGSVWWELFF. The CDR3 DNA is TGTGCCAGCAGCGCGGACCCTAGCGGGGGGTCTGTGTGGTGGGAGCTGTTTTTT. Using reference TRBV9 and TRBJ2-2 for the parts outside the CDR3, the full variable domain is DSGVTQTPKHLITATGQRVTLRCSPRSGDLSVYWYQQSLDQGLQFLIQYYNGEERAKGNILERFSAQQFPDLHSELNLSSLELGDSALYFCASSADPSGGSVWWELFFGEGSRLTVL.